These 9 T cell receptor beta chains originate from one sample sequenced in a study of OX40 agonist ivuxolimab in advanced cancers. Sequencing used immunoSEQ multiplex PCR; TCRdb keeps in-frame clones, though not all of them. The repertoire includes some 85,000 clones, around nine tenths of them detected once, and just under 0.25% sits in the top ten. The sequenced sample was CD4+ or CD8+ T cells sorted from blood, obtained in a trial of the OX40 agonist ivuxolimab. Receptor source: an adult with an advanced solid tumor such as melanoma, head and neck, liver or kidney cancer.

The J gene is TRBJ2-2, the V gene TRBV9, with 7 bases aligning to TRBD1. V lost 0 bases and J lost 5; bases outside the gene matches: 10. The CDR3 length is 17 residues. Germline V gene data show CDR1 as SGDLS and CDR2 as YYNGEE. The CDR3 region has the DNA TGTGCCAGCAGCGTAGGAGGGGGCTTAATTCGAACCGGGGAGCTGTTTTTT. It specifies CASSVGGGLIRTGELFF.

The chain is built from TRBV13 and TRBJ2-3, with 11 bases fitting TRBD2. Germline V gene data show CDR1 as PRHDT and CDR2 as FYEKMQ (reference sequence). This CDR3 is 17 amino acids long. J was trimmed by 2 bases and V by 1 base; bases with no gene match: 5. The CDR3 region is CASSLARLAGTTDTQYF. The CDR3 DNA sequence: TGTGCCAGCAGCTTAGCCAGACTAGCGGGAACCACAGATACGCAGTATTTT.

The gene calls are TRBV19 and TRBJ2-1; 14 bases match TRBD2. The CDR3 is 13 residues long. Trimming removed 6 bases from V and 10 bases from J; junction bases left unmatched: 2. Germline V gene data show CDR1 as LNHDA and CDR2 as SQIVND (reference sequence). Here the CDR3 reads CASRTSGRGEQFF. The CDR3 bases are TGTGCCAGTAGGACTAGCGGGAGGGGGGAGCAGTTCTTC.

J is TRBJ2-1 and V is TRBV19, with 9 bases aligning to TRBD2. The V and J ends lost 10 bases and 6 bases, in that order; junction bases with no gene match: 19. Germline lookup yields CDR1 LNHDA and CDR2 SQIVND (reference sequence). The CDR3 contains 17 residues. CDR3 protein: CATKQAREAGGTNEQFF. DNA for the CDR3: TGTGCCACTAAACAGGCCCGAGAAGCGGGAGGCACCAATGAGCAGTTCTTC.

The chain links TRBV7-2 to TRBJ2-7; D gene unclear. CDR1 and CDR2 (germline): SGHTA, FQGNSA. The CDR3 spans 14 residues. V lost 5 bases, J lost 7 bases, and 18 bases lay in between. The chain's CDR3 is CASSPDGPRWEQYF. The CDR3 DNA reads TGTGCCAGCAGCCCTGACGGACCCCGTTGGGAGCAGTACTTC.

The gene calls are TRBV7-9 and TRBJ2-1, with D maybe TRBD1 (6 bases). The CDR3 runs to 15 residues. V lost 6 bases and J 6 bases, leaving 18 bases between the germline ends. Germline V CDR1 and CDR2: SEHNR, FQNEAQ (reference sequence). The CDR3 loop is CASSLPTGSGNEQFF. CDR3 nucleotides: TGTGCCAGCAGTTTACCGACAGGATCCGGCAATGAGCAGTTCTTC.

This clone was seen just once. The CDR3 loop reads CARSLGCSLGSTNTEAFF. Written as DNA, the CDR3 is TGTGCCAGAAGCTTGGGATGTAGTCTGGGCTCTACGAACACTGAAGCTTTCTTT. The chain has TRBV5-3 and TRBJ1-1; D not certain. TRBV5-3 counts as an open reading frame of uncertain function. Trimming removed 0 bases from V and 1 base from J, with 19 bases in between. The CDR3 covers 18 residues.

The V call is TRBV2, the J call TRBJ2-3; D gene ambiguous. V was shortened by 6 bases and J by 2 bases, with 12 bases between the two germline ends. CDR3 length equals 14 residues. From germline, CDR1 is SNHLY and CDR2 FYNNEI. In DNA form, the CDR3 reads TGTGCCAGCAGCCGAGAGCCTTACACAGATACGCAGTATTTT. It translates to CASSREPYTDTQYF.

The chain couples TRBV19 to TRBJ2-1, with 9 nucleotides matching TRBD2. The V segment lost 5 bases and the J segment 6 bases; nucleotides outside the gene matches: 8. CDR1 and CDR2 from the germline V gene are LNHDA and SQIVND (reference sequence). The CDR3 is 15 residues long. The CDR3 reads CASSRGLAGINEQFF. DNA of the CDR3: TGTGCCAGTAGTCGGGGGCTAGCGGGGATCAATGAGCAGTTCTTC.